The sequence of this T cell receptor (beta chain) was determined in a study of cytomegalovirus exposure and HLA in healthy donors. Findings of the study overall: Trimming of TCR beta V- and J-genes showed a link, identified in a later analysis, to a missense DCLRE1C variant.

With 60 Vbeta and 13 Jbeta primers, the PCR was carried out. Per the original data handling: The count from a later analysis was some 83 million unique TCR beta chains, around 10 million of them shared. Some clones are missing from TCRdb's copy, which holds only in-frame ones; the method was immunoSEQ multiplex PCR. That table is the source of V, J and clone size, and D and trimming were worked out from the DNA. The sample has some 150,000 clones, around three quarters seen once. Each donor's status was that of a healthy bone marrow donor. As regards this clone: The antigen is undetermined.

The source is a woman aged 50 to 60 in good health and CMV-seronegative. The specimen sequenced was PBMCs.

CDR3 in amino acids: CASTQGRVTGELFF. The CDR3 bases are TGTGCCAGCACACAGGGAAGAGTGACCGGGGAGCTGTTTTTT. J is TRBJ2-2 and V is TRBV9; TRBD1 is a possible D gene (6 bases). This CDR3 region has 14 residues. Between the trimmed V and J ends, which lost 6 bases and 5 bases, there was a span of 14 bases. The germline V gene encodes CDR1 SGDLS and CDR2 YYNGEE.